This T cell receptor beta chain is from a study of spatial heterogeneity in lung cancer. The overall study: An average of more than ten raw reads was observed per unique TCR and UMI combination.

TCRdb analysed the 5' RACE reads with MiXCR anew, one entry per CDR3 protein. The table has tens of thousands of distinct CDR3 sequences, 6.5% to 7% seen once; the top ten hold about 40%. The CDR3 is made up of 13 amino acids. In germline, CDR1 is MDHEN, CDR2 SYDVKM. V was trimmed by 3 bases and J by 7 bases, leaving 12 bases between them. Time point indicated: sample taken at primary tumor resection. Tumor, nontumor lung or frozen PBMC supplied whole RNA, sequenced without sorting. The sample holds many counts of this clonotype. This chain uses TRBV28 with TRBJ1-2; no definite D call. The receptor was derived from a female donor with early-stage non-small cell lung cancer. The sample was PBMCs, taken at surgery. CDR3 nucleotide sequence: TGTGCCAGCAGTTTGGAGAGGGCATCTGGCTACACCTTC. It yields the protein CASSLERASGYTF.